The 3 T cell receptor beta chains below were found in one sample sequenced in a study of blood T cell repertoires in COVID-19. Here immunoSEQ multiplex PCR was the method, and the copy in TCRdb shows in-frame clones only, minus some. The table shows 200,000 to 250,000 clones, with 87% occurring only once. The sequencing input was PBMCs or T cells enriched from blood (not recorded which). These receptors were taken from a man aged 30 to 39 who had recovered from COVID-19.

The chain is built from TRBV15 and TRBJ2-3; D is uncertain. Germline values: CDR1 LNHNV, CDR2 YYDKDF (reference sequence). With 6 bases removed from V and 4 bases from J, the gap between germline ends came to 8 bases. CDR3 length: 12 residues. The DNA for the CDR3 is TGTGCCACCAGTCCCCCAGCAGATACGCAGTATTTT. As protein: CATSPPADTQYF.

This sequence joins TRBV7-9 and TRBJ1-3, with 7 bases matching TRBD1. With V trimmed by 6 bases and J by 8 bases, 7 bases remained unmatched. Germline CDR1 and CDR2: SEHNR and FQNEAQ (reference sequence). The CDR3 is 13 residues long. The chain's CDR3 is CASRGQGEDTIYF. As DNA, the CDR3 is TGTGCCAGCAGAGGGCAGGGGGAAGACACCATATATTTT.

This sequence joins TRBV5-4 and TRBJ2-7; 10 bases are a match to TRBD1. V lost 4 bases and J lost 2; bases outside the gene matches: 6. Germline V gene lookup returns CDR1 SGHNT and CDR2 YYREEE (reference sequence). The CDR3 is 15 residues long. The CDR3 here is CASSQAGTGAYEQYF. The CDR3 DNA is TGTGCCAGCAGCCAGGCAGGGACAGGGGCCTACGAGCAGTACTTC.